One and the same sample provided the 26 T cell receptor beta chains below, sequenced in a study of cytomegalovirus exposure and HLA in healthy donors. The PCR made use of 60 Vbeta and 13 Jbeta primers. Profiled with immunoSEQ multiplex PCR; TCRdb holds only in-frame clones, not every one. The table records around 120,000 clones, over 8% of them present only once. Input material: PBMCs. All receptors come from a young man in good health and CMV-seronegative.

This clone came up a few times. The CDR3 region has the DNA TGTGCCAGCAGCTACCATTGGACAGGGGGCGAGGGAAACACCATATATTTT. As protein: CASSYHWTGGEGNTIYF. The chain joins TRBV27 to TRBJ1-3; TRBD1 matches 11 bases. CDR1 and CDR2 (germline): MNHEY, SMNVEV (reference sequence). CDR3 length: 17 amino acids. The junction had 11 bases not matched to a gene; V was cut back by 6 bases and J by 4 bases.

This chain connects TRBV9 to TRBJ2-7; TRBD1 matches 8 bases. The CDR3 runs 16 residues. With V trimmed by 4 bases and J by 6 bases, 15 bases remained unmatched. Germline CDR1 and CDR2: SGDLS and YYNGEE. CDR3: CASSQATGGTISEQYF. DNA for the CDR3: TGTGCCAGCAGCCAAGCCACAGGGGGGACCATTTCCGAGCAGTACTTC.

This clone was seen more than once but under ten times. The V call is TRBV5-6, the J call TRBJ2-1; perhaps TRBD2 as D (6 bases). The V end lost 4 bases, the J end lost 15 bases, and 20 bases lay between the germline ends. This CDR3 is 13 amino acids long. Per germline, CDR1 SGHDT and CDR2 YYEEEE. The CDR3 spells CASSPGELGTRFF. As DNA, the CDR3 is TGTGCCAGCAGCCCGGGGGAACTTGGTACACGGTTCTTC. Together with reference TRBV5-6 and TRBJ2-1, the CDR3 gives the full variable domain: DAGVTQSPTHLIKTRGQQVTLRCSPKSGHDTVSWYQQALGQGPQFIFQYYEEEERQRGNFPDRFSGHQFPNYSSELNVNALLLGDSALYLCASSPGELGTRFFGPGTRLTVL.

The sample holds a few counts of this clone. The chain carries TRBV28 and TRBJ1-5; no clear D. The germline V gene has CDR1 MDHEN and CDR2 SYDVKM. This CDR3 comprises 11 residues. V was trimmed by 5 bases and J by 5 bases, leaving 4 bases between them. The CDR3 region has the DNA TGTGCCAGCAGTCAGGATCAGCCCCAGCATTTT. This sequence encodes CASSQDQPQHF.

This clone was observed a few times. The V and J genes are TRBV18 and TRBJ1-1; D is undetermined. This CDR3 region has 15 residues. CDR1 is KGHSH and CDR2 is LQKENI in the germline V gene. V dropped 4 bases and J dropped 1 base, with 13 bases sitting between them. Here the CDR3 reads CASSLAQRRNTEAFF. The CDR3 DNA reads as TGTGCCAGCTCACTGGCGCAGAGGAGGAACACTGAAGCTTTCTTT.

This clone was detected only a few times. This rearrangement joins TRBV4-3 to TRBJ1-6; weak D call: TRBD1 (6 bases). V was cut by 1 base and J by 5 bases, with 9 bases left in between. The CDR3 is 15 residues long. Germline V gene sequence: CDR1 LGHNA, CDR2 YSLEER. Written as DNA, the CDR3 is TGCGCCAGCAGCCAAGGAGGGGGTGATAATTCACCCCTCCACTTT. As protein: CASSQGGGDNSPLHF.

This clone was counted between two and nine times. This sequence joins TRBV30 and TRBJ2-5; 10 bases fit TRBD2. Germline trimming cut 1 base from V and 1 base from J; bases unmatched to any gene: 9. Germline values: CDR1 GTSNPN, CDR2 SVGIG (reference sequence). The CDR3 is 17 amino acids. The CDR3, as DNA: TGTGCCTGGAGTGCAGGGGCAACTAGCGGGGTCCAAGAGACCCAGTACTTC. Its translation is CAWSAGATSGVQETQYF.

This clone occurred a few times. This chain uses TRBV18 with TRBJ1-6; 7 positions match TRBD1. The ends lost 1 base at V and 5 bases at J; junction bases unmatched: 5. Germline CDR1 and CDR2: KGHSH and LQKENI. CDR3 size: 16 residues. The CDR3 coding sequence is TGTGCCAGCTCACCACGAAAAGACAGGGATAATTCACCCCTCCACTTT. This sequence encodes CASSPRKDRDNSPLHF.

This clone has a handful of counts. The chain is built from TRBV27 and TRBJ1-1; D unresolved. Trimming removed 4 bases at V and 1 base at J, with 10 bases between. Germline values: CDR1 MNHEY, CDR2 SMNVEV (reference sequence). The CDR3 runs to 14 residues. The CDR3 is CASSSKPGNTEAFF. The CDR3, as DNA: TGTGCCAGCAGTTCTAAGCCCGGGAACACTGAAGCTTTCTTT.

This chain uses TRBV7-9 with TRBJ2-1; weak D call: TRBD2 (5 bases). The CDR3 runs 15 residues. Germline assignment: CDR1 SEHNR and CDR2 FQNEAQ (reference sequence). The ends were cut back, 5 bases at V and 3 bases at J, with 14 bases in the middle. For the CDR3, the DNA is TGTGCCAGCAGCCCCGCCGGGGTCGGCTACAATGAGCAGTTCTTC. Amino acids: CASSPAGVGYNEQFF.

The chain is built from TRBV7-3 and TRBJ1-3; no reliable D call. V was cut by 5 bases and J by 4 bases, with 9 bases left in between. The CDR3 loop spans 13 amino acids. Germline CDR1 reads SGHTA; CDR2 reads FQGTGA. The CDR3 reads CASSPHEGNTIYF. In DNA form, the CDR3 reads TGTGCCAGCAGCCCCCATGAGGGAAACACCATATATTTT.

This clone occurred a few times. This chain connects TRBV7-8 to TRBJ2-2; TRBD2 might be the D (6 bases). The CDR3 has 16 amino acids. The V gene's germline CDR1 is SGHVS and CDR2 FQNEAQ. V was pared by 2 bases and J by 1 base, with 11 bases between. The CDR3 nucleotides read TGTGCCAGCAGCTTAATCGGGGGTGGGAACACCGGGGAGCTGTTTTTT. Protein sequence: CASSLIGGGNTGELFF.

The chain is built from TRBV30 and TRBJ2-7, with TRBD1 matching 10 bases. CDR3 length: 15 amino acids. With 2 bases clipped from V and 4 bases from J, the junction kept 8 bases outside the gene matches. CDR1 is GTSNPN, CDR2 SVGIG, per germline (reference sequence). CDR3 nucleotides: TGTGCCTGGAGTCAACTGGGACAGGGGCGATACGAGCAGTACGTC. It specifies CAWSQLGQGRYEQYV.

V usage is TRBV19 and J usage is TRBJ2-5; no firm D call. The CDR3 has 16 residues. Germline CDR1 LNHDA, CDR2 SQIVND (reference sequence). Trimming left V 3 bases short and J 2 bases short, with 16 bases between. Here the CDR3 reads CASSMGRPKSQETQYF. Written as DNA, the CDR3 is TGTGCCAGTAGTATGGGCAGGCCCAAGTCACAAGAGACCCAGTACTTC.

This clone turned up a few times. V is TRBV19 and J is TRBJ2-1, with TRBD2 identical over 14 bases. Germline V CDR1 and CDR2: LNHDA, SQIVND (reference sequence). J was trimmed by 1 base and V by 7 bases; bases with no gene match: 9. The CDR3 consists of 18 residues. CDR3 DNA sequence: TGTGCCAGTACCGCCGGGACTAGCGGGAGTGCATCCTACAATGAGCAGTTCTTC. This encodes CASTAGTSGSASYNEQFF.

The V and J genes are TRBV27 and TRBJ2-1; 12 positions agree with TRBD2. V shed 4 bases, J shed 4 bases, and the junction held 8 bases outside the gene matches. This CDR3 contains 17 residues. Germline lookup yields CDR1 MNHEY and CDR2 SMNVEV (reference sequence). CDR3 loop: CASSSIRTSGVYNEQFF. The CDR3 DNA follows: TGTGCCAGCAGTTCAATCAGGACTAGCGGGGTTTACAATGAGCAGTTCTTC.

This clone was found a few times. The rearrangement joins TRBV6-5 to TRBJ2-5; weak D call: TRBD1 (7 bases). The V end lost 2 bases, the J end lost 4 bases, and 11 bases lay between the germline ends. Germline-derived CDR1 and CDR2 are MNHEY and SVGAGI. CDR3 length: 14 residues. The DNA of the CDR3 is TGTGCCAGCAGTTACCAGGGGGGAGGAGAGACCCAGTACTTC. Amino acids: CASSYQGGGETQYF.

This sequence joins TRBV2 and TRBJ1-2, with unresolved D. The CDR3 totals 15 residues. V was cut by 1 base and J by 3 bases, with 12 bases left in between. Germline CDR1 reads SNHLY; CDR2 reads FYNNEI. In DNA, the CDR3 is TGTGCCAGCAGTGAAGGGTCGGGGTTTGACTATGGCTACACCTTC. This codes for CASSEGSGFDYGYTF. Drawing the rest from reference TRBV2 and TRBJ1-2, the complete variable domain is EPEVTQTPSHQVTQMGQEVILRCVPISNHLYFYWYRQILGQKVEFLVSFYNNEISEKSEIFDDQFSVERPDGSNFTLKIRSTKLEDSAMYFCASSEGSGFDYGYTFGSGTRLTVV.

This chain connects TRBV5-6 to TRBJ2-5; D might be TRBD1 (5 bases). The CDR3 sequence is 14 residues long. Germline V gene data show CDR1 as SGHDT and CDR2 as YYEEEE. V dropped 2 bases and J dropped 1 base, with 9 bases sitting between them. This CDR3 is CASSFVRAQETQYF. DNA of the CDR3: TGTGCCAGCAGCTTCGTCAGGGCCCAAGAGACCCAGTACTTC.

This clone came up a few times. The chain joins TRBV30 to TRBJ2-3; 10 positions agree with TRBD2. This CDR3 is built from 15 residues. The germline gives CDR1 GTSNPN, CDR2 SVGIG (reference sequence). Unmatched junction bases numbered 9, after V lost 3 bases and J lost 6 bases. The DNA of the CDR3 is TGTGCCTGGAGCTCTAGCGGGGGTCTGCGGGATACGCAGTATTTT. Its protein is CAWSSSGGLRDTQYF. Filled out from reference TRBV30 and TRBJ2-3, the complete variable domain reads SQTIHQWPATLVQPVGSPLSLECTVEGTSNPNLYWYRQAAGRGLQLLFYSVGIGQISSEVPQNLSASRPQDRQFILSSKKLLLSDSGFYLCAWSSSGGLRDTQYFGPGTRLTVL.

This clone turned up a few times. This chain links TRBV6-4 with TRBJ2-2; 12 bases align to TRBD2. Germline trimming cut 5 bases from V and 5 bases from J; bases unmatched to any gene: 3. The CDR3 is 15 amino acids. The germline CDR1 and CDR2 sequences are MRHNA and SNTAGT. CDR3 protein: CASSPGLAGTGELFF. The CDR3 bases are TGTGCCAGCAGTCCTGGACTAGCGGGAACCGGGGAGCTGTTTTTT.

The rearrangement joins TRBV7-9 to TRBJ1-4; possible D gene TRBD1, 6 bases. This CDR3 has 13 residues. V was pared by 1 base and J by 11 bases, with 11 bases between. CDR1 and CDR2 (germline): SEHNR, FQNEAQ (reference sequence). The CDR3 DNA reads as TGTGCCAGCAGCTTAGGGTACAGGGAGAAACTGTTTTTT. This encodes CASSLGYREKLFF.

The V gene is TRBV21-1, the J gene TRBJ1-5; the table assigns TRBD1, which was not confirmed against the DNA. TRBV21-1 is a recognized pseudogene. The CDR3 sequence is 15 residues long. The CDR3 here is CASSKDLQGNQPQHF. CDR3 DNA sequence: TGTGCCAGCAGCAAAGATTTACAGGGCAATCAGCCCCAGCATTTT.

This clone was observed a few times. The rearrangement links TRBV18 to TRBJ1-5, with 9 nucleotides matching TRBD1. Trimming cost V 2 bases and J 9 bases; bases outside gene matches: 14. This CDR3 spans 17 amino acids. From germline, CDR1 is KGHSH and CDR2 LQKENI. DNA for the CDR3: TGTGCCAGCTCACCAGGGCAGCTAAGACAGGGGGGATGGCCCCAGCATTTT. It is translated as CASSPGQLRQGGWPQHF.

This clone was seen only a few times. V is TRBV25-1 and J is TRBJ2-6; D is possibly TRBD2 (5 bases). CDR1 and CDR2 from the germline V gene are MGHDK and SYGVNS. V gave up 2 bases and J gave up 2 bases, with 7 bases separating them. There are 15 residues in the CDR3. The CDR3 DNA reads TGTGCCAGCAGTGAACAGAGGGCTGGGGCCAACGTCCTGACTTTC. This translates into CASSEQRAGANVLTF. The full variable domain, in which reference TRBV25-1 and TRBJ2-6 provide the parts outside the CDR3, is EADIYQTPRYLVIGTGKKITLECSQTMGHDKMYWYQQDPGMELHLIHYSYGVNSTEKGDLSSESTVSRIRTEHFPLTLESARPSHTSQYLCASSEQRAGANVLTFGAGSRLTVL.

In its sample, this clone was seen a few times. The V call is TRBV4-3, the J call TRBJ1-1, with a weak D call TRBD1 (5 bases). The CDR3 runs to 16 residues. V lost 3 bases and J 1 base, leaving 15 bases between the germline ends. Germline V lookup: CDR1 LGHNA, CDR2 YSLEER. Written as DNA, the CDR3 is TGCGCCAGCAGCCAGGTTAGACAGTGGAAGAACACTGAAGCTTTCTTT. It specifies CASSQVRQWKNTEAFF.